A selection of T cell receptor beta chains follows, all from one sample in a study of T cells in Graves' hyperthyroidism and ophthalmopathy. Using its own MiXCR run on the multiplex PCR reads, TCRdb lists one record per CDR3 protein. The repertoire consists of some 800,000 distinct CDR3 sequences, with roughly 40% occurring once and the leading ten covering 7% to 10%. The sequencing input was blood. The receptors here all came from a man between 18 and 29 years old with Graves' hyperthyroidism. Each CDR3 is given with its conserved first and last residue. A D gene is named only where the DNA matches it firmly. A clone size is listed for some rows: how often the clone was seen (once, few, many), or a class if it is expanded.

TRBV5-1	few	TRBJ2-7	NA	CASSLWVAGSNEQYF	TGTGCCAGCAGCTTGTGGGTCGCGGGGTCGAACGAGCAGTACTTC
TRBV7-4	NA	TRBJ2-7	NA	CASSHLWDKQYF	TGTGCCAGCAGTCACTTGTGGGACAAGCAGTACTTC
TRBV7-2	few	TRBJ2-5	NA	CASSEKERNRVRETQYF	TGTGCCAGCAGCGAGAAAGAAAGGAACAGGGTCAGGGAGACCCAGTACTTC
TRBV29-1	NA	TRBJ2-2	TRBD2	CSVLGGGTGELFF	TGCAGCGTCCTGGGGGGGGGAACCGGGGAGCTGTTTTTT
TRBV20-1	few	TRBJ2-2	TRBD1	CSAEQGDELFF	TGCAGCGCAGAACAGGGGGACGAGCTGTTTTTT
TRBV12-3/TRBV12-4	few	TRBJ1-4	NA	CASKDGTVEKLFF	TGTGCCAGCAAAGACGGAACCGTTGAAAAACTGTTTTTT
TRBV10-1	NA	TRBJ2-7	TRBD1	CASSGDSELSGQYF	TGCGCCAGCAGTGGGGACAGCGAATTAAGCGGGCAGTACTTC
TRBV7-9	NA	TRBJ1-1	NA	CASRPTRGTSNTEAFF	TGTGCCAGCAGGCCGACCCGGGGTACTTCGAACACTGAAGCTTTCTTT
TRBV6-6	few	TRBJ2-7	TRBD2	CASSPGRLEEQYF	TGTGCCAGCAGTCCCGGGAGGCTTGAGGAGCAGTACTTC
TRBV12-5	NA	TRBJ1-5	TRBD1	CASGWDRGQPQHF	TGTGCTAGTGGTTGGGACAGGGGACAGCCCCAGCATTTT
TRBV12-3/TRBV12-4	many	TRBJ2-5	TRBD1	CASSSTGGETQYF	TGTGCCAGCAGTTCTACAGGGGGGGAGACCCAGTACTTC
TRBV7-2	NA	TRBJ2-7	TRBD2	CASSLGLAATYEQYF	TGTGCCAGCAGCTTGGGACTAGCGGCCACCTACGAGCAGTACTTC
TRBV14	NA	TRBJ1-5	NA	CASSGLNQPQHF	TGTGCCAGCTCAGGACTAAATCAGCCCCAGCATTTT
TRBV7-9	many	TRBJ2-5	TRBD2	CASSLSGRGQETQYF	TGTGCCAGCAGCTTGAGCGGGAGGGGACAAGAGACCCAGTACTTC
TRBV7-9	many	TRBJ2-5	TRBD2	CASYGGSQETQYF	TGTGCCAGCTACGGGGGGAGCCAAGAGACCCAGTACTTC
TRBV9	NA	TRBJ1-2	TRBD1	CASSARDRDWYGYTF	TGTGCCAGCAGCGCCAGGGACAGGGATTGGTATGGCTACACCTTC
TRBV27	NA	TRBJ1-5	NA	CASSLSPYF	TGTGCCAGCAGTTTAAGTCCATATTTT
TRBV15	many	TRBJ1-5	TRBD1	CATSEGADNQPQHF	TGTGCCACCAGCGAGGGGGCCGACAATCAGCCCCAGCATTTT
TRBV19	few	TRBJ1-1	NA	CASSTYRETEAFF	TGTGCCAGTAGTACCTACAGGGAGACTGAAGCTTTCTTT
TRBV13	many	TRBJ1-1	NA	CASSLRGTEAFF	TGTGCCAGCAGCTTAAGGGGTACTGAAGCTTTCTTT
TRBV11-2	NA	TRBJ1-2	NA	CASSSVIREIDGYTF	TGTGCCAGCAGCTCAGTGATCAGGGAAATAGATGGCTACACCTTC
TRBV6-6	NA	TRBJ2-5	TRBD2	CASSDPGLASKETQYF	TGTGCCAGCAGTGACCCGGGACTAGCGTCAAAAGAGACCCAGTACTTC
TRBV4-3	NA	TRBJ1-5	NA	CASSQEMAANYQPQHF	TGCGCCAGCAGCCAAGAAATGGCGGCAAACTATCAGCCCCAGCATTTT
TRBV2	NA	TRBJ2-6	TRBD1	CASSEQGAPAGANVLTF	TGTGCCAGCAGTGAACAGGGGGCCCCCGCTGGGGCCAACGTCCTGACTTTC
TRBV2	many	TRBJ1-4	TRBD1	CASSDNRGDEKLFF	TGTGCCAGCAGTGACAACAGGGGCGATGAAAAACTGTTTTTT
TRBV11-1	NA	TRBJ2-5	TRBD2	CASSRGLAGGEETQYF	TGTGCCAGCAGCCGAGGGCTAGCGGGAGGAGAAGAGACCCAGTACTTC
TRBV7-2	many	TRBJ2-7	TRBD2	CASRLTSSDEQYF	TGTGCCAGCAGATTGACTAGCTCCGACGAGCAGTACTTC
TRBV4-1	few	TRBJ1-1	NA	CASSQESGSDTEAFF	TGCGCCAGCAGCCAAGAATCAGGGAGCGACACTGAAGCTTTCTTT
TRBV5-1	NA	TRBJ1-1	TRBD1	CASSASGGIVAFF	TGCGCCAGCAGCGCTTCAGGGGGCATTGTGGCTTTCTTT
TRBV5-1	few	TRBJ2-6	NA	CASSLEGGSSGANVLTF	TGCGCCAGCAGCTTGGAAGGTGGGAGCTCTGGGGCCAACGTCCTGACTTTC
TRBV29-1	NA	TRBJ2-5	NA	CSVVGERGQGTQYF	TGCAGCGTTGTAGGGGAGCGGGGACAAGGGACCCAGTACTTC
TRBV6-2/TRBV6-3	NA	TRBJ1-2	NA	CASRQTGDYGYTF	TGTGCCAGCAGACAGACAGGCGATTATGGCTACACCTTC
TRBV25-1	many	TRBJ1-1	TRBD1	CASSDGTGPGNTEAFF	TGTGCCAGCAGTGACGGGACAGGGCCTGGGAACACTGAAGCTTTCTTT
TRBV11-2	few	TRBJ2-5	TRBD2	CASTGLATETQYF	TGTGCCAGCACCGGACTAGCCACGGAGACCCAGTACTTC
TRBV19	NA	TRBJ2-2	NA	CASLGIAGELFF	TGTGCCAGTTTGGGAATAGCCGGGGAGCTGTTTTTT
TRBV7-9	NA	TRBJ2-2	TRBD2	CASSHPPGLPVGELFF	TGCGCCAGCAGCCACCCCCCGGGACTACCGGTGGGGGAGCTGTTTTTT
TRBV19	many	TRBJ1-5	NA	CASSWARNQPQHF	TGTGCCAGTAGTTGGGCAAGAAATCAGCCCCAGCATTTT
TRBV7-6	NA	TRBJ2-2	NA	CASSPEVTGELFF	TGTGCCAGCAGTCCTGAGGTTACCGGGGAGCTGTTTTTT
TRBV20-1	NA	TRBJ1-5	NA	CSAHAGERAYEHF	TGCAGTGCCCATGCTGGGGAACGAGCCTACGAGCATTTT
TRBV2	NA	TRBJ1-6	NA	CASIGGANSPLHF	TGTGCCAGCATAGGGGGGGCGAATTCACCCCTCCACTTT
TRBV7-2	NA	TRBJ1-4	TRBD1	CASSLGQGAWGEKLFF	TGTGCCAGCAGCTTAGGACAGGGGGCGTGGGGTGAAAAACTGTTTTTT
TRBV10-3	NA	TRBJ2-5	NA	CAISDRRTETQYF	TGTGCCATCAGTGATAGGAGGACAGAGACCCAGTACTTC